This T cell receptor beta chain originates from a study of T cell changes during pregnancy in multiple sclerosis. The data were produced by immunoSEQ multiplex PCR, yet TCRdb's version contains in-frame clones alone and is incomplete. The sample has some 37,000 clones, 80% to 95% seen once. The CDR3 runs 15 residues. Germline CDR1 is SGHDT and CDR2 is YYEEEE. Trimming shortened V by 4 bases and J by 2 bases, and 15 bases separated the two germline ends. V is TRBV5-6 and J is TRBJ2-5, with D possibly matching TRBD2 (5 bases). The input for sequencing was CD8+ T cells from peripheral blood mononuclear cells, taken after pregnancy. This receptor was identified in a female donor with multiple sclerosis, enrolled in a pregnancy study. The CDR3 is CASSGDAGGQETQYF. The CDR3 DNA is TGTGCCAGCAGCGGGGATGCCGGAGGACAAGAGACCCAGTACTTC.